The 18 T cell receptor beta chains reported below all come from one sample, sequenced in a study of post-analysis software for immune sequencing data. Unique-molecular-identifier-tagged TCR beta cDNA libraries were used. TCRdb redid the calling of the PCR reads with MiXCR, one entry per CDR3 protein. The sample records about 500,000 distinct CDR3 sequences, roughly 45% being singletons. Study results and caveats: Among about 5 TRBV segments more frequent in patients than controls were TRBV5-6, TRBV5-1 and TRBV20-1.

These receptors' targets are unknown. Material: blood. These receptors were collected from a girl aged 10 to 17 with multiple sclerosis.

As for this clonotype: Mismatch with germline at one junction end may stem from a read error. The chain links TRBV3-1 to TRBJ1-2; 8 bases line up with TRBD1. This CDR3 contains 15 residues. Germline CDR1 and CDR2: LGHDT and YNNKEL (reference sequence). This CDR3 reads CAGSPGTGREKGYTF. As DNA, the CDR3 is TGTGCCGGCAGCCCGGGGACAGGAAGGGAAAAGGGCTACACCTTC.

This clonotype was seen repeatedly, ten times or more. The chain's CDR3 is CSVEVSGYEQYF. Written as DNA, the CDR3 is TGCAGCGTGGAGGTTAGCGGCTACGAGCAGTACTTC. This rearrangement joins TRBV29-1 to TRBJ2-7; tentatively, D is TRBD2 (6 bases). V lost 6 bases to trimming and J lost 3 bases, with 12 bases between them. The germline CDR1 and CDR2 sequences are SQVTM and ANQGSEA. This CDR3 comprises 12 residues.

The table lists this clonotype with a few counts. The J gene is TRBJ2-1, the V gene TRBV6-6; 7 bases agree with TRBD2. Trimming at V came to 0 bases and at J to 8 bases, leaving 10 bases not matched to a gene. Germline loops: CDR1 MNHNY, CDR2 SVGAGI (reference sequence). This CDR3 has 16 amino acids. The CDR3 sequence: CASSYSSGRASDEQFF. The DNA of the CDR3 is TGTGCCAGCAGTTACTCGAGTGGGAGGGCCTCCGATGAGCAGTTCTTC.

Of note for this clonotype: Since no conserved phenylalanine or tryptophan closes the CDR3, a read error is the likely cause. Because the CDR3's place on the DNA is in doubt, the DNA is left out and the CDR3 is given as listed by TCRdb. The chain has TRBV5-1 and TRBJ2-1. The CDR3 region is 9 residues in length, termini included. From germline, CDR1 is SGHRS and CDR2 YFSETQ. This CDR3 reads CASSLGQSY.

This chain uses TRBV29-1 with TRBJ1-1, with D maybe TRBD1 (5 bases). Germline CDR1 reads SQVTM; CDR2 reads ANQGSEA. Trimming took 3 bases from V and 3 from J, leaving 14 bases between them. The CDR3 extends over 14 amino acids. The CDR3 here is CSVESRVSDTEAFF. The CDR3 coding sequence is TGCAGCGTTGAGTCCAGGGTATCGGACACTGAAGCTTTCTTT.

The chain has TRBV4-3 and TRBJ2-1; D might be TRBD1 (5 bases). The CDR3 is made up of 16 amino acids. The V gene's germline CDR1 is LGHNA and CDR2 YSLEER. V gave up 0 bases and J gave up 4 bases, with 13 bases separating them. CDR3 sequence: CASSQERQRYYNEQFF. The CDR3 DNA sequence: TGCGCCAGCAGCCAAGAGAGACAGCGATATTACAATGAGCAGTTCTTC.

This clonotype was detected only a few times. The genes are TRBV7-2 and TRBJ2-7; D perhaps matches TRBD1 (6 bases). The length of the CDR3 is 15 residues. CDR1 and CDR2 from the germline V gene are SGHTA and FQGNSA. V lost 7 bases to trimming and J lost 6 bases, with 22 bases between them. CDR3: CASTRQVERNSEQYF. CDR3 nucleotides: TGTGCCAGCACCCGACAGGTCGAGAGGAATTCCGAGCAGTACTTC.

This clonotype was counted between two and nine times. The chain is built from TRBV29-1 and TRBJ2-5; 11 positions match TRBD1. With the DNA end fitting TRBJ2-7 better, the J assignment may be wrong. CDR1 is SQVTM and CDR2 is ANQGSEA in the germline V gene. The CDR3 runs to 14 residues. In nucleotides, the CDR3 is TGCAGCGTGGACCCCGGGACAGGGGGATACGAGCAGTACTTC. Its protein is CSVDPGTGGYEQYF.

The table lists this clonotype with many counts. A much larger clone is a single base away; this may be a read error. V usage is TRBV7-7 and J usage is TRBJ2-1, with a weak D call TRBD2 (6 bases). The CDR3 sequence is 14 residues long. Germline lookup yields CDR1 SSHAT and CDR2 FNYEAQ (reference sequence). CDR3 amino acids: CASSCGTEDNEQFF. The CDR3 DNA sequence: TGTGCTAGCAGCTGCGGGACTGAAGACAATGAGCAGTTCTTC.

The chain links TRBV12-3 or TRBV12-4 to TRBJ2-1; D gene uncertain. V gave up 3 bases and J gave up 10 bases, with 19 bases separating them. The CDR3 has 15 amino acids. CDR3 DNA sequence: TGTGCCAGCAGTTTGGGGTCAGGCTGGTTGTACGAGCAGTTCTTC. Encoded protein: CASSLGSGWLYEQFF.

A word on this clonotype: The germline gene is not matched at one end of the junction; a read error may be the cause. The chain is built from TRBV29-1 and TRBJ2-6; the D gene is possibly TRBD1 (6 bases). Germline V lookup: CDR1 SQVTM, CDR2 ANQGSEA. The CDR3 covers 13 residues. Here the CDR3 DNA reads TGCAGCGTTATGGGACAAATGACCAACGTCCGGACTTTC. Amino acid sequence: CSVMGQMTNVRTF.

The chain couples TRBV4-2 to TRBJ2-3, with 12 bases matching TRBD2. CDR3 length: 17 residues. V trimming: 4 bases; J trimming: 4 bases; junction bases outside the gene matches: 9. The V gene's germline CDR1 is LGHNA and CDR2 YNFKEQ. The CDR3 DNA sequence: TGTGCCAGCAGCCCCTCCGGACTAGCGGGAATTGCAGATACGCAGTATTTT. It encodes CASSPSGLAGIADTQYF.

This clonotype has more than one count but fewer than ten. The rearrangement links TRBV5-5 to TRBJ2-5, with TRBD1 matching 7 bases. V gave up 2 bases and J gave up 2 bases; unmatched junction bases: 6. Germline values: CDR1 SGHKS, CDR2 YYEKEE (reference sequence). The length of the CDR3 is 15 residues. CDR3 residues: CASSFRTGFQETQYF. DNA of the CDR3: TGTGCCAGCAGCTTTCGGACAGGCTTTCAAGAGACCCAGTACTTC.

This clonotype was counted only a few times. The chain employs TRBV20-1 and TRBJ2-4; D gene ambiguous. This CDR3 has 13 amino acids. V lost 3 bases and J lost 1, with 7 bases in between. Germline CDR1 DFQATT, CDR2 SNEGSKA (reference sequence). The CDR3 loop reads CSASSYAKNIQYF. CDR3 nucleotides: TGCAGTGCTAGTAGTTATGCCAAAAACATTCAGTACTTC.

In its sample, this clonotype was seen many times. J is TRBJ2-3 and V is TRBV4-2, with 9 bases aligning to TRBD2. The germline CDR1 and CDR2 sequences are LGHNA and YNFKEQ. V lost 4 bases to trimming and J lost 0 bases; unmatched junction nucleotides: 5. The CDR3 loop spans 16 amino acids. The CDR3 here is CASSPTTSGSTDTQYF. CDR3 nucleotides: TGTGCCAGCAGCCCGACCACTAGCGGGAGCACAGATACGCAGTATTTT.

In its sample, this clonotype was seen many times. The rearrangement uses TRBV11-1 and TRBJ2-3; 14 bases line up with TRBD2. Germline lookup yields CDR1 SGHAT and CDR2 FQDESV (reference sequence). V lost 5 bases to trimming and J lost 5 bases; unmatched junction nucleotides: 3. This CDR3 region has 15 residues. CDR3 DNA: TGTGCCAGCAGCCGGGGACTAGCGGGAGAAGATACGCAGTATTTT. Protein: CASSRGLAGEDTQYF.

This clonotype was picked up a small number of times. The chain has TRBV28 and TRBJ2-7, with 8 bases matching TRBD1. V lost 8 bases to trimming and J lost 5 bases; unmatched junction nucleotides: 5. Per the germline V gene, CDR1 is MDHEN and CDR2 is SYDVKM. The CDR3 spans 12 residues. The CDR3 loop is CASRQGSNEQYF. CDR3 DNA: TGTGCCAGCCGACAGGGGTCCAACGAGCAGTACTTC.

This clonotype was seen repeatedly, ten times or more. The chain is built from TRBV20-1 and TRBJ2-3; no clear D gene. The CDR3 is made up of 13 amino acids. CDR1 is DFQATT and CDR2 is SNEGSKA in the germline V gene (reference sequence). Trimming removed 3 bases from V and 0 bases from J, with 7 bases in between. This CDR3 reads CSASGGSTDTQYF. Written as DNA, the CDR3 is TGCAGTGCTAGCGGCGGAAGCACAGATACGCAGTATTTT.